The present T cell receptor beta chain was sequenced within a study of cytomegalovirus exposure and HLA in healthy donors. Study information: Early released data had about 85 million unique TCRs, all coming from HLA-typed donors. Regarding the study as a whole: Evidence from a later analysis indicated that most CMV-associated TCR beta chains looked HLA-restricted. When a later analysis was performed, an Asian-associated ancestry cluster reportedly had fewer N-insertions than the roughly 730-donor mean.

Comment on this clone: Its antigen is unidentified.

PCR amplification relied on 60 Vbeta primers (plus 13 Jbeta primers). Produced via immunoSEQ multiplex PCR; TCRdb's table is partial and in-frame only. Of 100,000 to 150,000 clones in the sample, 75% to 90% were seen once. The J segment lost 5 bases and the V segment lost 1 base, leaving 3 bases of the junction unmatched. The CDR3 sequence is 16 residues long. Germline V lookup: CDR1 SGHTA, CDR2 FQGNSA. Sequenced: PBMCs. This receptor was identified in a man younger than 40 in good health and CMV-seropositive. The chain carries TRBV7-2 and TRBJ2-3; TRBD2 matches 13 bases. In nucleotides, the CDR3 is TGTGCCAGCAGCTTAGTTAGGACTAGCGGGGGAGATACGCAGTATTTT. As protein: CASSLVRTSGGDTQYF.